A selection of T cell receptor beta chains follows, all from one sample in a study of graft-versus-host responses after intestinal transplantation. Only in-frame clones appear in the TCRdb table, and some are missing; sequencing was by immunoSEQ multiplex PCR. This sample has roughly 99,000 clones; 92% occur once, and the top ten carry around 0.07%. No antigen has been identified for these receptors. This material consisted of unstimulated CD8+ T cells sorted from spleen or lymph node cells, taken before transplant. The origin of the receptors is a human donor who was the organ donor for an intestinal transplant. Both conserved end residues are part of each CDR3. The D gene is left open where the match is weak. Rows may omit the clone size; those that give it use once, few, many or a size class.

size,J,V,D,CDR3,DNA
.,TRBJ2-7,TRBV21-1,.,CASSAQHRGPYEQYF,TGTGCCAGCAGCGCACAACACAGGGGGCCCTACGAGCAGTACTTC
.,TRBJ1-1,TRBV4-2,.,CASSRLRGTEAFF,TGTGCCAGCAGCCGCCTTAGGGGTACTGAAGCTTTCTTT
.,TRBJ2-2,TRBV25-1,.,CASCGDTGELFF,TGTGCCAGCTGCGGAGACACCGGGGAGCTGTTTTTT
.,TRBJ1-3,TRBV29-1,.,CSVEGLSGNTIYF,TGCAGCGTAGAGGGTTTGTCTGGAAACACCATATATTTT
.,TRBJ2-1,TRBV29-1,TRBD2,CSVEAGGPNEQFF,TGCAGCGTTGAAGCGGGAGGGCCCAATGAGCAGTTCTTC
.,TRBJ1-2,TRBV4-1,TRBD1,CASSQEGRGRGGYTF,TGCGCCAGCAGCCAAGAGGGCAGGGGGAGAGGTGGCTACACCTTC
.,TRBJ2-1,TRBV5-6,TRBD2,CASRVGGLAAYFEQFF,TGTGCCAGCAGGGTTGGGGGACTAGCGGCCTACTTTGAGCAGTTCTTC
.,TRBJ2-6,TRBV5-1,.,CASSSNGLGRRSEANVLTF,TGCGCCAGCAGCTCGAACGGCCTCGGGCGGAGGTCTGAGGCCAACGTCCTGACTTTC
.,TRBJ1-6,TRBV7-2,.,CASSLPGQYNSPLHF,TGTGCCAGCAGCTTACCGGGACAATATAATTCACCCCTCCACTTT
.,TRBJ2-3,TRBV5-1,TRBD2,CASSLRLAHPSTDTQYF,TGCGCCAGCAGCCTTAGACTAGCCCATCCTAGCACAGATACGCAGTATTTT
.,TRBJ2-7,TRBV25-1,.,CASTETPDRIHEQYF,TGTGCCAGCACCGAAACCCCCGACAGGATCCACGAGCAGTACTTC
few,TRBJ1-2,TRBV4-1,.,CASSQGPGAYGYTF,TGCGCCAGCAGCCAAGGCCCTGGAGCGTATGGCTACACCTTC
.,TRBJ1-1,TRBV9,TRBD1,CASSPRTGVNTEAFF,TGTGCCAGCAGCCCGCGGACAGGGGTGAACACTGAAGCTTTCTTT
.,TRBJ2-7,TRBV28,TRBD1,CASSRGTGGPYEQYF,TGTGCCAGCAGCCGTGGGACAGGGGGTCCCTACGAGCAGTACTTC
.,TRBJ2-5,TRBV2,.,CASSDMREHRQETQYF,TGTGCCAGCAGTGATATGAGGGAGCACCGCCAAGAGACCCAGTACTTC
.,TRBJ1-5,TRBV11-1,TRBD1,CASSLGTGVNQPQHF,TGTGCCAGCAGCTTAGGGACAGGGGTTAATCAGCCCCAGCATTTT
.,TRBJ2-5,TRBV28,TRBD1,CASSAGTGGQETQYF,TGTGCCAGCAGTGCCGGGACAGGGGGACAAGAGACCCAGTACTTC
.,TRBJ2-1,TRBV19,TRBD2,CASRERDSYNEQFF,TGTGCCAGTAGGGAGCGGGACTCCTACAATGAGCAGTTCTTC
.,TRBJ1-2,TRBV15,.,CATSRGRGRDYGYTF,TGTGCCACCAGCAGAGGAAGGGGAAGGGACTATGGCTACACCTTC
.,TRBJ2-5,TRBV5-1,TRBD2,CASTLAGGFQETQYF,TGCGCCAGCACCCTAGCGGGAGGTTTCCAAGAGACCCAGTACTTC
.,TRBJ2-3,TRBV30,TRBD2,CAWSFTSGGPTDTQYF,TGTGCCTGGAGTTTTACTAGCGGGGGACCCACAGATACGCAGTATTTT
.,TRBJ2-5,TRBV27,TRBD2,CASSLWLAGEETQYF,TGTGCCAGCAGTTTATGGCTAGCGGGAGAAGAGACCCAGTACTTC
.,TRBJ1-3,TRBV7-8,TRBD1,CASSPRQGGNTIYF,TGTGCCAGCAGCCCACGACAGGGTGGAAACACCATATATTTT
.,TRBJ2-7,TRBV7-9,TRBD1,CASSLAGGSYEQYF,TGTGCCAGCAGCTTAGCAGGGGGCTCCTATGAGCAGTACTTC